This TCR beta chain was recovered during a study of CXCR3-negative and CXCR3-positive naive CD8 T cells. Cells classed as naive CD8+ T cells were CD45RO-CCR7+CD27+CD95-. Through 5' RACE with UMI labels, the TRB cDNA libraries were prepared. Using the 5' RACE reads, TCRdb records one entry per CDR3 protein without DNA. The sample table includes tens of thousands of distinct CDR3 sequences. Regarding this clonotype: Antigen: not known.

This CDR3 comprises 12 residues. Germline V CDR1 and CDR2: SGHDT, YYEEEE. Study-wide results and caveats: Once cells were cryopreserved, CXCR3 expression went down partly, and most assays used fresh PBMCs. CXCR3-positive naive cells had TRB CDR3s that were more hydrophobic than CXCR3-negative naive cells had.

The sample comprised naive CXCR3+ CD8+ T cells from blood. The subset: CD45RO-CCR7+CD27+CD95- naive CD8+ T cells expressing CXCR3 (TNR3+). This TCR derives from a human donor in good health. Some clones in this sample may be carry-over from other donors' samples. The chain joins TRBV5-6 to TRBJ1-1; TCRdb indicates TRBD1, and absent DNA this call remains unverified. The chain's CDR3 is CASTSPGRPFIF.